The 26 T cell receptor beta chains below come from one sample, sequenced in a study of T-cell reconstitution after alpha-beta-depleted transplantation in children. Unique molecular identifiers were incorporated during preparation of the TCRbeta library. Each CDR3 protein is one row after TCRdb ran MiXCR on the PCR reads. The data hold fewer than 750,000 distinct CDR3 sequences, with roughly 30% observed a single time. Sequencing was performed on PBMCs, taken before TCRalphabeta/CD19-depleted stem cell transplant. The receptor set was obtained from a boy under three years old with Wiskott-Aldrich syndrome, due to receive a stem cell transplant.

This clonotype was detected only a few times. V gene TRBV6-5 combines with J gene TRBJ1-1, with 7 bases fitting TRBD1. The germline V gene has CDR1 MNHEY and CDR2 SVGAGI. This CDR3 contains 14 residues. V gave up 5 bases and J gave up 3 bases; unmatched junction bases: 6. CDR3 protein: CASSTGEWDTEAFF. The CDR3 nucleotides are TGTGCCAGCAGTACAGGGGAGTGGGACACTGAAGCTTTCTTT.

The chain carries TRBV5-1 and TRBJ2-1; D is unresolved. Germline CDR1 and CDR2: SGHRS and YFSETQ. V was shortened by 4 bases and J by 6 bases, with 8 bases between the two germline ends. CDR3 length: 12 amino acids. The CDR3 sequence: CASSPPANEQFF. DNA for the CDR3: TGCGCCAGCAGCCCGCCAGCCAATGAGCAGTTCTTC.

The V gene is TRBV6-5, the J gene TRBJ1-6; TRBD1 aligns across 7 bases. This CDR3 spans 16 amino acids. The V gene end was trimmed by 2 bases and the J gene end by 9 bases; junction bases not matched to a gene: 10. CDR1 MNHEY and CDR2 SVGAGI come from the germline V gene. The CDR3 DNA sequence: TGTGCCAGCAGTTACACCACAGGGAAGGGGGCTTCACCCCTCCACTTT. It translates to CASSYTTGKGASPLHF.

The table lists this clonotype with many counts. The V gene is TRBV20-1, the J gene TRBJ2-3; D is unresolved. V was pared by 1 base and J by 2 bases, with 1 base between. There are 11 residues in the CDR3. Germline-derived CDR1 and CDR2 are DFQATT and SNEGSKA (reference sequence). CDR3 nucleotide sequence: TGCAGTGCTAGAGCCACAGATACGCAGTATTTT. As protein: CSARATDTQYF.

This clonotype was seen only a few times. J is TRBJ1-2 and V is TRBV10-3; no clear D gene. Trimming shortened V by 1 base and J by 2 bases, and 8 bases separated the two germline ends. CDR1 is ENHRY and CDR2 is SYGVKD in the germline V gene. This CDR3 contains 14 residues. The CDR3: CAISELEANYGYTF. The DNA of the CDR3 is TGTGCCATCAGTGAGTTGGAGGCCAACTATGGCTACACCTTC.

This clonotype was observed a handful of times. The chain links TRBV5-1 to TRBJ2-1; D is unclear. Germline CDR1 reads SGHRS; CDR2 reads YFSETQ. V lost 2 bases and J 3 bases, leaving 9 bases between the germline ends. The CDR3 spans 14 residues. The CDR3 DNA follows: TGCGCCAGCAGCTTAACGGCGGACTACAATGAGCAGTTCTTC. It codes for CASSLTADYNEQFF.

The chain carries TRBV12-3 or TRBV12-4 and TRBJ2-2; 7 positions agree with TRBD2. The CDR3 extends over 15 amino acids. V dropped 8 bases and J dropped 1; count of bases not matched to a gene: 7. In nucleotides, the CDR3 is TGTGCCAGCCAAAGGGCTAGCGGGAACACCGGGGAGCTGTTTTTT. Translation: CASQRASGNTGELFF.

This clonotype was detected only a few times. The rearrangement joins TRBV20-1 to TRBJ1-2; TRBD1 matches at 7 bases. This CDR3 is 14 amino acids long. Germline V gene data show CDR1 as DFQATT and CDR2 as SNEGSKA (reference sequence). V dropped 6 bases and J dropped 4; count of bases not matched to a gene: 11. The CDR3 loop is CSATTGVRIYGYTF. The CDR3 DNA follows: TGCAGTGCGACTACAGGGGTCCGCATCTATGGCTACACCTTC.

This clonotype was recorded a few times. The chain has TRBV5-6 and TRBJ2-5; 8 bases are a match to TRBD1. The J segment lost 5 bases and the V segment lost 3 bases, leaving 6 bases of the junction unmatched. This CDR3 is built from 14 residues. Germline V gene sequence: CDR1 SGHDT, CDR2 YYEEEE. This CDR3 reads CASSSVRQGETQYF. CDR3 DNA sequence: TGTGCCAGCAGCTCGGTGCGACAGGGGGAGACCCAGTACTTC. Full variable domain (remainder filled in from reference TRBV5-6 and TRBJ2-5): DAGVTQSPTHLIKTRGQQVTLRCSPKSGHDTVSWYQQALGQGPQFIFQYYEEEERQRGNFPDRFSGHQFPNYSSELNVNALLLGDSALYLCASSSVRQGETQYFGPGTRLLVL.

The chain links TRBV20-1 to TRBJ2-3; D perhaps matches TRBD1 (6 bases). Per the germline V gene, CDR1 is DFQATT and CDR2 is SNEGSKA (reference sequence). This CDR3 has 15 residues. Trimming shortened V by 0 bases and J by 9 bases, and 19 bases separated the two germline ends. The CDR3 protein is CSARETGPLPETQYF. The CDR3 DNA follows: TGCAGTGCTAGAGAAACAGGGCCCCTACCGGAAACGCAGTATTTT.

The genes are TRBV5-5 and TRBJ2-1; D may be TRBD1 (6 bases). V was cut by 3 bases and J by 3 bases, with 16 bases left in between. The CDR3 totals 16 residues. Germline V CDR1 and CDR2: SGHKS, YYEKEE (reference sequence). The CDR3 reads CASSWGQAINYNEQFF. In DNA form, the CDR3 reads TGTGCCAGCAGCTGGGGGCAGGCGATTAACTACAATGAGCAGTTCTTC.

The CDR3 sequence is CASSQDLGTGVYQPQHF. In nucleotides, the CDR3 is TGCGCCAGCAGCCAAGATTTAGGAACAGGGGTTTATCAGCCCCAGCATTTT. This chain uses TRBV4-1 with TRBJ1-5; 7 bases fit TRBD1. J lost 5 bases, V lost 0 bases, and 10 bases had no gene match. Per germline, CDR1 MGHRA and CDR2 YSYEKL. CDR3 length: 17 amino acids.

This clonotype was seen a few times. This sequence joins TRBV12-3 or TRBV12-4 and TRBJ2-3; D uncertain. Between the trimmed V and J ends, which lost 3 bases and 1 base, there was a span of 8 bases. The CDR3 spans 14 residues. CDR3 protein: CASSFKGRTDTQYF. CDR3 coding DNA: TGTGCCAGCAGTTTTAAAGGCCGCACAGATACGCAGTATTTT.

The chain is built from TRBV6-4 and TRBJ1-2; weak D call: TRBD1 (6 bases). The length of the CDR3 is 13 residues. Trimming stripped 8 bases from V and 4 bases from J, with 14 bases between. Per germline, CDR1 MRHNA and CDR2 SNTAGT. CDR3 sequence (DNA): TGTGCCAGCTGGGGGGGCTTTCCCTATGGCTACACCTTC. Translating it yields CASWGGFPYGYTF.

This chain uses TRBV25-1 with TRBJ2-3; TRBD2 aligns across 7 bases. The CDR3 runs to 15 residues. The germline gives CDR1 MGHDK, CDR2 SYGVNS. V dropped 5 bases and J dropped 6; count of bases not matched to a gene: 11. The CDR3 sequence is CASSSPLAAADTQYF. DNA of the CDR3: TGTGCCAGCAGTTCCCCTCTAGCGGCAGCGGATACGCAGTATTTT.

The chain carries TRBV20-1 and TRBJ2-7; 10 bases are shared with TRBD1. Germline CDR1 and CDR2: DFQATT and SNEGSKA (reference sequence). The J segment lost 3 bases and the V segment lost 6 bases, leaving 8 bases of the junction unmatched. This CDR3 has 14 residues. Here the CDR3 reads CSAKEGTGVYEQYF. The CDR3 nucleotides are TGCAGTGCAAAGGAGGGGACAGGGGTCTACGAGCAGTACTTC.

Only one count was recorded for this clonotype. The chain carries TRBV7-2 and TRBJ1-4; D might be TRBD1 (6 bases). The germline V gene encodes CDR1 SGHTA and CDR2 FQGNSA. Trimming left V 3 bases short and J 8 bases short, with 13 bases between. The CDR3 is 14 residues long. CDR3 nucleotide sequence: TGTGCCAGCAGCTTTGACAGGACGGGAGAAAAACTGTTTTTT. Translating it yields CASSFDRTGEKLFF.

J is TRBJ2-1 and V is TRBV27; TRBD2 might be the D (6 bases). V dropped 4 bases and J dropped 5 bases, with 15 bases sitting between them. Germline V gene data show CDR1 as MNHEY and CDR2 as SMNVEV (reference sequence). The CDR3 is 15 residues long. The CDR3 DNA follows: TGTGCCAGCAGTTCCCCTAGTAGCGGCAACAATGAGCAGTTCTTC. Translated: CASSSPSSGNNEQFF.

The gene calls are TRBV5-1 and TRBJ2-1; D might be TRBD2 (5 bases). The CDR3 extends over 15 amino acids. V was trimmed by 1 base and J by 2 bases, leaving 10 bases between them. Looked up from germline, CDR1 is SGHRS and CDR2 is YFSETQ. The CDR3 is CASSLIQRTYNEQFF. CDR3 nucleotide sequence: TGCGCCAGCAGCTTGATCCAGCGGACCTACAATGAGCAGTTCTTC.

The chain has TRBV5-1 and TRBJ2-5, with D possibly matching TRBD1 (6 bases). Germline CDR1 reads SGHRS; CDR2 reads YFSETQ. Trimming took 0 bases from V and 4 from J, leaving 13 bases between them. This CDR3 contains 15 residues. CDR3 region: CASSLGRGAGETQYF. As DNA, the CDR3 is TGCGCCAGCAGCTTGGGCAGGGGCGCCGGAGAGACCCAGTACTTC.

V is TRBV12-3 or TRBV12-4 and J is TRBJ1-5; D is possibly TRBD1 (5 bases). The CDR3 has 13 residues. Trimming removed 5 bases at V and 7 bases at J, with 12 bases between. CDR3 loop: CASSAGLGQPQHF. The CDR3 DNA sequence: TGTGCCAGCAGTGCAGGGCTCGGCCAGCCCCAGCATTTT.

This clonotype has more than one count but fewer than ten. The genes are TRBV5-4 and TRBJ2-5, with D hard to call. The germline gives CDR1 SGHNT, CDR2 YYREEE (reference sequence). Trimming cost V 3 bases and J 0 bases, with 6 bases left between them. The CDR3 length is 13 residues. The CDR3 protein is CASSYSYQETQYF. The CDR3 DNA follows: TGTGCCAGCAGCTACAGTTACCAAGAGACCCAGTACTTC.

The V call is TRBV5-6, the J call TRBJ1-1; 7 bases fit TRBD1. This CDR3 contains 15 residues. Germline values: CDR1 SGHDT, CDR2 YYEEEE. The trim removed 1 base at V and 10 bases at J, leaving 13 bases unmatched. The CDR3 loop is CASSLSFEGAPGAFF. CDR3 sequence (DNA): TGTGCCAGCAGCTTGTCATTCGAGGGGGCGCCGGGAGCTTTCTTT.

This clonotype was observed many times. The chain is built from TRBV20-1 and TRBJ2-3; the match to TRBD2 covers 10 bases. The germline V gene encodes CDR1 DFQATT and CDR2 SNEGSKA (reference sequence). With 0 bases clipped from V and 2 bases from J, the junction kept 5 bases outside the gene matches. This CDR3 spans 16 amino acids. This CDR3 is CSARDLAGDYTDTQYF. The DNA for the CDR3 is TGCAGTGCTAGAGACCTAGCGGGGGACTACACAGATACGCAGTATTTT.

The chain uses TRBV5-1 and TRBJ2-7; 12 bases line up with TRBD2. The CDR3 runs to 16 residues. V shed 1 base and J 4 bases; nucleotides not matched to a gene: 6. Germline CDR1 reads SGHRS; CDR2 reads YFSETQ. The CDR3 is CASSLLTSGSLYEQYF. DNA for the CDR3: TGCGCCAGCAGCTTGCTGACTAGCGGGAGTCTATACGAGCAGTACTTC.

V usage is TRBV5-1 and J usage is TRBJ1-2; no reliable D call. This CDR3 spans 12 amino acids. V shed 0 bases and J shed 7 bases, with 7 bases lying between them. Germline assignment: CDR1 SGHRS and CDR2 YFSETQ. The DNA for the CDR3 is TGCGCCAGCAGCTTGGAATCTGGTGGCTACACCTTC. Residues: CASSLESGGYTF.